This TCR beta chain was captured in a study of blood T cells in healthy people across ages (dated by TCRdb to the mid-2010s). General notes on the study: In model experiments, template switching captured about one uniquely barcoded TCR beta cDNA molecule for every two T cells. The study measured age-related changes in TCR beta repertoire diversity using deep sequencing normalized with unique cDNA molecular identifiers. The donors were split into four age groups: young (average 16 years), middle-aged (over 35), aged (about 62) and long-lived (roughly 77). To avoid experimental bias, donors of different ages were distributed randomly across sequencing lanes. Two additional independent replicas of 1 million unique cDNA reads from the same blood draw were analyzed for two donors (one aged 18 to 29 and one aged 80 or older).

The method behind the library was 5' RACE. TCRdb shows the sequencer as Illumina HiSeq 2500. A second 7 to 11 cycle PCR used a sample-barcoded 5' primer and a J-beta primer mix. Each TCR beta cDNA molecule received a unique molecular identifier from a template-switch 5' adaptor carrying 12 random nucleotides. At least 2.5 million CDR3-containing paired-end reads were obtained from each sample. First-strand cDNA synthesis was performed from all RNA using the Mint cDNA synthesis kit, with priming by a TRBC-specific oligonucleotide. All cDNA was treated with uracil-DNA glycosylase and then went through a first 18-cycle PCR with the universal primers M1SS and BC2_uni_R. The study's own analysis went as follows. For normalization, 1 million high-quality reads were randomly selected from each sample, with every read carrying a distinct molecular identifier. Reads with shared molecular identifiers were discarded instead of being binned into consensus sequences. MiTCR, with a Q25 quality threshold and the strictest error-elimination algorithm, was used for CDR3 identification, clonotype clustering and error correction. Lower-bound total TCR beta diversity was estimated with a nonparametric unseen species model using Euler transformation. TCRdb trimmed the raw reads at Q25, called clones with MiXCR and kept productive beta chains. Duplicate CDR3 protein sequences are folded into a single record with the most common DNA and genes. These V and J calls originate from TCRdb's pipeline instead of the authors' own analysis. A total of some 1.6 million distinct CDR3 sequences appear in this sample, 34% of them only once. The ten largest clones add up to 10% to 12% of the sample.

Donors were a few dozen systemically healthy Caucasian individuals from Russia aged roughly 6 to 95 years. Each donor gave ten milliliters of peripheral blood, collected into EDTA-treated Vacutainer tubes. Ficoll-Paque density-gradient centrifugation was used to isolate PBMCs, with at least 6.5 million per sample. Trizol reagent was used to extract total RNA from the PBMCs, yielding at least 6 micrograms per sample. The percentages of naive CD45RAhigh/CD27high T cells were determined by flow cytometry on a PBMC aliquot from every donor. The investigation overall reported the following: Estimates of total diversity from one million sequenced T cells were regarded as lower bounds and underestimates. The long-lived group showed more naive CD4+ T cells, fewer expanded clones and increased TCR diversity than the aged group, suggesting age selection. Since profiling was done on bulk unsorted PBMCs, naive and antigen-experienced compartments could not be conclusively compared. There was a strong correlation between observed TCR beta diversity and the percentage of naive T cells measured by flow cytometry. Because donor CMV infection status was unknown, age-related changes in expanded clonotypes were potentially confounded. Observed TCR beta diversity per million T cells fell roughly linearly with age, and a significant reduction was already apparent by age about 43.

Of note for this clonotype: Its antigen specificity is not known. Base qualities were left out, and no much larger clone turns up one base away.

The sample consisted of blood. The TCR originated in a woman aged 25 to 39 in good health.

Here the CDR3 is given as CATSRDRGTAYGYTF. DNA sequence: TGTGCCACCAGCAGAGATCGTGGGACAGCCTATGGCTACACCTTC. This sequence uses TRBV15 and TRBJ1-2; 7 of the junction bases match TRBD1. V is trimmed back by 0 bases and J by 4 bases, and the junction contains 5 bases that no gene match accounts for. The CDR3 goes from the cysteine to the phenylalanine over 15 residues. Just CDR3 DNA is preserved here, 45 bases in frame from base 1. In the germline V gene (reference sequence), CDR1 corresponds to LNHNV and CDR2 to YYDKDF.